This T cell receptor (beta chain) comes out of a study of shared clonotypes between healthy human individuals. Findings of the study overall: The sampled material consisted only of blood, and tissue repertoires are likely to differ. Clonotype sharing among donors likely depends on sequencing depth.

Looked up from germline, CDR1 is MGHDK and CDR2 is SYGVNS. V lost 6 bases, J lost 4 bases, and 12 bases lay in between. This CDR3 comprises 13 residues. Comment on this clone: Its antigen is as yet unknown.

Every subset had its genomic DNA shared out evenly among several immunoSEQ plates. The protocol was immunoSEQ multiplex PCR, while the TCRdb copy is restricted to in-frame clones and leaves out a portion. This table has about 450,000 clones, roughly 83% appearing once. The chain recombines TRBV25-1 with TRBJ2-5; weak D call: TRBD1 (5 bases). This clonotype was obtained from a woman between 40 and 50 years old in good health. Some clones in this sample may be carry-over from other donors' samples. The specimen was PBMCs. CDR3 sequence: CASSSRQLETQYF. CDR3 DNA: TGTGCCAGCAGCTCGAGACAGCTAGAGACCCAGTACTTC.